What follows are 27 T cell receptor beta chains derived from one specimen sequenced in a study of Tregs in tolerant kidney transplant recipients. Sequenced by immunoSEQ multiplex PCR; TCRdb stores in-frame clones only, minus some. The sample shows 80,000 to 90,000 clones, approximately 92% of them seen only once. Sequenced input: CD8+ T cells from blood. The receptors shown here come from a human donor in good health.

The chain employs TRBV6-5 and TRBJ1-5; D remains unclear. V lost 6 bases to trimming and J lost 3 bases, with 15 bases between them. This CDR3 contains 15 residues. Looked up from germline, CDR1 is MNHEY and CDR2 is SVGAGI. DNA of the CDR3: TGTGCCAGCAGCACCCGACGGGTTCTCAATCAGCCCCAGCATTTT. Translated, it gives CASSTRRVLNQPQHF.

The rearrangement uses TRBV19 and TRBJ1-1; unclear D gene. Per germline, CDR1 LNHDA and CDR2 SQIVND (reference sequence). V was clipped by 7 bases and J by 4 bases, with 13 bases between them. CDR3 length: 13 residues. CDR3: CASTPVGSTEAFF. DNA for the CDR3: TGTGCCAGTACCCCGGTAGGGAGCACTGAAGCTTTCTTT.

This clone was seen a single time. The chain links TRBV6-6 to TRBJ2-3; 7 nucleotides line up with TRBD1. The CDR3 spans 15 residues. Trimming at V came to 6 bases and at J to 6 bases, leaving 12 bases not matched to a gene. CDR1 MNHNY and CDR2 SVGAGI come from the germline V gene (reference sequence). The CDR3: CASSPLGGQLDTQYF. CDR3 DNA sequence: TGTGCCAGCAGCCCCCTTGGGGGACAGTTGGATACGCAGTATTTT.

The chain recombines TRBV15 with TRBJ2-5; 8 bases fit TRBD2. Germline values: CDR1 LNHNV, CDR2 YYDKDF (reference sequence). V lost 8 bases to trimming and J lost 4 bases; unmatched junction nucleotides: 12. CDR3 size: 15 residues. The CDR3 DNA follows: TGTGCCACCTCCCGCCGGGGACTAGGCCTAGAGACCCAGTACTTC. Encoded protein: CATSRRGLGLETQYF.

This sequence joins TRBV9 and TRBJ2-3; D is possibly TRBD2 (6 bases). This CDR3 spans 14 amino acids. The V end was cut by 4 bases, the J end by 4 bases, with 13 bases between. The germline CDR1 and CDR2 sequences are SGDLS and YYNGEE. The CDR3 here is CASSTGDSSDTQYF. The CDR3, as DNA: TGTGCCAGCAGCACGGGGGACTCCTCAGATACGCAGTATTTT.

The chain recombines TRBV6-1 with TRBJ2-5; a possible D gene is TRBD2 (5 bases). The J call is doubtful: the DNA matches TRBJ2-7 better. The CDR3 is 14 residues long. Germline V CDR1 and CDR2: MNHNS, SASEGT. CDR3 nucleotides: TGTGCCAGCACCGTAATCGGGGTTTCCTACGAGCAGTACTTC. It specifies CASTVIGVSYEQYF.

The V and J genes are TRBV6-1 and TRBJ1-2, with D possibly being TRBD1 (5 bases). There are 14 residues in the CDR3. Germline V gene sequence: CDR1 MNHNS, CDR2 SASEGT. V dropped 7 bases and J dropped 4 bases, with 16 bases sitting between them. In DNA form, the CDR3 reads TGTGCCAGCAACGCTTACCGGGACCCCTATGGCTACACCTTC. This codes for CASNAYRDPYGYTF.

V usage is TRBV4-2 and J usage is TRBJ1-4; D perhaps matches TRBD1 (5 bases). The CDR3 is 12 amino acids. With 5 bases removed from V and 7 bases from J, the gap between germline ends came to 8 bases. The germline V gene has CDR1 LGHNA and CDR2 YNFKEQ. CDR3 in DNA: TGTGCCAGCAGCTTGAGGGGTGAAAAACTGTTTTTT. Its translation is CASSLRGEKLFF.

J is TRBJ2-7 and V is TRBV2; 7 positions agree with TRBD2. CDR3 size: 13 residues. Germline V gene lookup returns CDR1 SNHLY and CDR2 FYNNEI. V gave up 11 bases and J gave up 2 bases; unmatched junction bases: 9. The CDR3 DNA follows: TGTGCCTGCGTAGCCGGGACTACCTACGAGCAGTACTTC. Translation: CACVAGTTYEQYF.

The gene calls are TRBV27 and TRBJ2-7, with 8 nucleotides matching TRBD2. Germline lookup yields CDR1 MNHEY and CDR2 SMNVEV (reference sequence). The CDR3 runs to 14 residues. The junction had 6 bases not matched to a gene; V was cut back by 4 bases and J by 4 bases. The CDR3 DNA sequence: TGTGCCAGCAGTTCTGGCGGGGGGCGGTACGAGCAGTACTTC. It encodes CASSSGGGRYEQYF.

The V and J genes are TRBV4-1 and TRBJ1-5; D is ambiguous. With 0 bases removed from V and 5 bases from J, the gap between germline ends came to 8 bases. Germline V lookup: CDR1 MGHRA, CDR2 YSYEKL. The CDR3 length is 14 residues. CDR3 sequence (DNA): TGCGCCAGCAGCCAAGATTGGGAGGATCAGCCCCAGCATTTT. As protein: CASSQDWEDQPQHF.

The V and J genes are TRBV18 and TRBJ2-2; perhaps TRBD2 as D (6 bases). This CDR3 spans 17 amino acids. Germline V gene sequence: CDR1 KGHSH, CDR2 LQKENI. The V end lost 0 bases, the J end lost 0 bases, and 11 bases lay between the germline ends. The CDR3 sequence: CASSPPRDSPNTGELFF. DNA of the CDR3: TGTGCCAGCTCACCACCCCGGGACTCGCCGAACACCGGGGAGCTGTTTTTT.

The rearrangement links TRBV4-1 to TRBJ2-3; no clear D. Germline V gene data show CDR1 as MGHRA and CDR2 as YSYEKL. V lost 1 base and J 5 bases, leaving 4 bases between the germline ends. The CDR3 loop spans 12 amino acids. In DNA form, the CDR3 reads TGCGCCAGCAGCCAAGGGGGAGATACGCAGTATTTT. Translation gives CASSQGGDTQYF.

CDR3 DNA: TGTGCCAGCAGAGTTCATAGCAGGGAGACCTACGAGCAGTACTTC. Amino acid sequence: CASRVHSRETYEQYF. The chain employs TRBV28 and TRBJ2-7; possibly TRBD1 or TRBD2 for D (5 bases each). V lost 6 bases to trimming and J lost 2 bases, with 17 bases between them. CDR3 length: 15 residues. Germline CDR1 and CDR2: MDHEN and SYDVKM.

The chain combines TRBV11-2 with TRBJ1-2; 8 positions match TRBD1. CDR1 is SGHAT, CDR2 FQNNGV, per germline. This CDR3 has 16 amino acids. The junction had 7 bases not matched to a gene; V was cut back by 0 bases and J by 4 bases. CDR3 in DNA: TGTGCCAGCAGCTTAGATCCCGCAGGGGGCATCTATGGCTACACCTTC. Residues: CASSLDPAGGIYGYTF.

This clone has a single count. This chain uses TRBV6-5 with TRBJ2-1; 7 nucleotides align to TRBD2. J lost 4 bases, V lost 0 bases, and 3 bases had no gene match. This CDR3 is 15 amino acids long. Germline CDR1 and CDR2: MNHEY and SVGAGI. CDR3 sequence (DNA): TGTGCCAGCAGTTACTCGAGTAGCGGGTACAATGAGCAGTTCTTC. Its protein is CASSYSSSGYNEQFF.

The gene calls are TRBV27 and TRBJ2-1, with 11 bases identical to TRBD2. The J segment lost 7 bases and the V segment lost 1 base, leaving 6 bases of the junction unmatched. The CDR3 has 16 residues. Germline V gene data show CDR1 as MNHEY and CDR2 as SMNVEV (reference sequence). CDR3 bases: TGTGCCAGCAGTTTATGGGCACTAGCGGGAGAGAATGAGCAGTTCTTC. It yields the protein CASSLWALAGENEQFF.

The gene calls are TRBV2 and TRBJ1-4, with no clear D. Deletions cut 2 bases from V and 7 bases from J, with 11 bases between. There are 14 residues in the CDR3. Germline-derived CDR1 and CDR2 are SNHLY and FYNNEI. CDR3 residues: CASSEYGKREKLFF. The CDR3 DNA follows: TGTGCCAGCAGTGAATATGGAAAGCGTGAAAAACTGTTTTTT.

The CDR3 here is CASSWTDSLELFF. DNA for the CDR3: TGTGCCAGCAGCTGGACGGACAGCCTAGAACTGTTTTTT. The chain recombines TRBV7-9 with TRBJ1-4; perhaps TRBD1 as D (6 bases). CDR3 size: 13 residues. Germline V gene sequence: CDR1 SEHNR, CDR2 FQNEAQ (reference sequence). The germline V and J ends were trimmed by 4 bases and 12 bases, with 15 bases remaining between them.

This chain joins TRBV9 and TRBJ2-3; TRBD2 might be the D (6 bases). From germline, CDR1 is SGDLS and CDR2 YYNGEE. Trimming stripped 0 bases from V and 0 bases from J, with 8 bases between. This CDR3 spans 15 amino acids. The CDR3: CASSVVGRSTDTQYF. The CDR3 DNA reads TGTGCCAGCAGCGTAGTGGGGAGGAGCACAGATACGCAGTATTTT.

The genes are TRBV11-3 and TRBJ2-1, with TRBD2 identical over 12 bases. The trim removed 2 bases at V and 5 bases at J, leaving 1 base unmatched. The V gene's germline CDR1 is SGHNT and CDR2 YENEEA. The CDR3 sequence is 15 residues long. The CDR3 protein is CASSLTSGGNNEQFF. The CDR3 region has the DNA TGTGCCAGCAGCTTAACTAGCGGGGGGAACAATGAGCAGTTCTTC.

The rearrangement joins TRBV6-1 to TRBJ1-3, with D tentatively TRBD1 (6 bases). V lost 2 bases to trimming and J lost 4 bases, with 9 bases between them. The CDR3 loop spans 14 amino acids. Germline assignment: CDR1 MNHNS and CDR2 SASEGT. The CDR3 sequence: CASSEWGLGNTIYF. In DNA, the CDR3 is TGTGCCAGCAGTGAATGGGGGCTAGGAAACACCATATATTTT.

As DNA, the CDR3 is TGTGCCAGCAGCGTCGGACAGGCCTACGAGCAGTACTTC. It encodes CASSVGQAYEQYF. This rearrangement joins TRBV7-6 to TRBJ2-7; 7 bases are a match to TRBD1. CDR3 size: 13 residues. CDR1 SGHVS and CDR2 FNYEAQ come from the germline V gene. V trimming: 5 bases; J trimming: 2 bases; junction bases outside the gene matches: 3.

This rearrangement joins TRBV11-2 to TRBJ2-7; weak D call: TRBD2 (6 bases). The germline CDR1 and CDR2 sequences are SGHAT and FQNNGV. The CDR3 is 16 residues long. Trimming stripped 0 bases from V and 4 bases from J, with 16 bases between. The DNA of the CDR3 is TGTGCCAGCAGCTTAGATAGTGCGGGAAGGCGATACGAGCAGTACTTC. Encoded protein: CASSLDSAGRRYEQYF.

The CDR3 region is CASRLISGANVLTF. CDR3 DNA: TGTGCCAGCAGACTGATCTCTGGGGCCAACGTCCTGACTTTC. This rearrangement joins TRBV27 to TRBJ2-6; no clear D. Trimming removed 6 bases from V and 0 bases from J, with 6 bases in between. Germline CDR1 reads MNHEY; CDR2 reads SMNVEV (reference sequence). The CDR3 totals 14 residues.

This chain joins TRBV6-1 and TRBJ2-1; 12 positions agree with TRBD2. Germline loops: CDR1 MNHNS, CDR2 SASEGT. Germline trimming cut 5 bases from V and 6 bases from J; bases unmatched to any gene: 5. This CDR3 region has 15 residues. The CDR3 protein is CASSLAGGPSNEQFF. CDR3 sequence (DNA): TGTGCCAGCAGTCTAGCGGGGGGGCCTAGCAATGAGCAGTTCTTC.

This clone has only one observation. The V gene is TRBV5-4, the J gene TRBJ2-7, with TRBD1 matching over 7 bases. Germline loops: CDR1 SGHNT, CDR2 YYREEE (reference sequence). Trimming removed 4 bases from V and 4 bases from J; junction bases left unmatched: 5. The CDR3 is 13 amino acids. The CDR3 region is CASSPETGYEQYF. In DNA, the CDR3 is TGTGCCAGCAGCCCCGAGACAGGGTACGAGCAGTACTTC.